The clone carrying this T cell receptor (beta chain) was picked up one time. Per the germline V gene, CDR1 is SGHAT and CDR2 is FQNNGV. Deletions cut 4 bases from V and 8 bases from J, with 14 bases between. This CDR3 has 13 residues. The data were produced by immunoSEQ multiplex PCR, yet TCRdb's version contains in-frame clones alone and is incomplete. The data show fewer than 250,000 clones, with around 86% seen just once and roughly 7.1% held by the top ten. This sample was taken from a study of blood T cell repertoires in COVID-19. The V and J genes are TRBV11-2 and TRBJ1-2; D gene uncertain. Sequenced: PBMCs or T cells enriched from blood (not recorded which). This TCR derives from a man younger than 40 in a cohort exposed to, infected with or recovered from COVID-19 (not recorded which). DNA for the CDR3: TGTGCCAGCAGCTCAAGACTAGGCCAGGGCTACACCTTC. Residues: CASSSRLGQGYTF.